These 25 T cell receptor beta chains originate from one sample sequenced in a study of blood T cell repertoires in COVID-19. Profiled with immunoSEQ multiplex PCR; TCRdb holds only in-frame clones, not every one. In the table there are some 450,000 clones, 80% to 90% of which are singletons. Source material: peripheral blood. The receptors stem from a man aged 18 to 29 with COVID-19, enrolled during active disease.

This clone was detected only once. The chain joins TRBV4-1 to TRBJ1-4, with 10 bases lining up with TRBD1. Germline V gene lookup returns CDR1 MGHRA and CDR2 YSYEKL. Losses at the gene ends were 4 bases for V and 8 bases for J; bases not matched to a gene: 7. This CDR3 region has 15 residues. CDR3 sequence reads: CASSRPGTGDEKLFF. The CDR3, as DNA: TGCGCCAGCAGCCGACCCGGGACAGGGGACGAAAAACTGTTTTTT.

The chain uses TRBV5-1 and TRBJ2-2; tentatively, D is TRBD2 (5 bases). The CDR3 spans 15 residues. V lost 1 base to trimming and J lost 3 bases, with 10 bases between them. Germline CDR1 SGHRS, CDR2 YFSETQ. CDR3 sequence: CASSLRSRDTGELFF. The CDR3 nucleotides are TGCGCCAGCAGCTTGAGGTCGAGGGACACCGGGGAGCTGTTTTTT.

In its sample, this clone was seen a few times. The rearrangement uses TRBV11-1 and TRBJ1-1; 8 nucleotides align to TRBD1. CDR3 length: 16 residues. CDR1 is SGHAT, CDR2 FQDESV, per germline (reference sequence). The J segment lost 7 bases and the V segment lost 5 bases, leaving 15 bases of the junction unmatched. The CDR3 sequence is CASSDTLDRVVFEAFF. CDR3 DNA: TGTGCCAGCAGCGATACCCTGGACAGGGTAGTGTTTGAAGCTTTCTTT.

This chain connects TRBV5-5 to TRBJ1-1; 8 bases fit TRBD1. The CDR3 has 14 residues. Per germline, CDR1 SGHKS and CDR2 YYEKEE (reference sequence). V lost 4 bases to trimming and J lost 6 bases; unmatched junction nucleotides: 8. The DNA for the CDR3 is TGTGCCAGCAGCACCGGACAGGGTGGCGCTGAAGCTTTCTTT. It is translated as CASSTGQGGAEAFF. Supplemented by reference TRBV5-5 and TRBJ1-1, the full variable domain reads DAGVTQSPTHLIKTRGQQVTLRCSPISGHKSVSWYQQVLGQGPQFIFQYYEKEERGRGNFPDRFSARQFPNYSSELNVNALLLGDSALYLCASSTGQGGAEAFFGQGTRLTVV.

As DNA, the CDR3 is TGCAGCGTTAAGGACAGCCCGAACACCGGGGAGCTGTTTTTT. The encoded protein is CSVKDSPNTGELFF. The rearrangement joins TRBV29-1 to TRBJ2-2, with D possibly matching TRBD1 (6 bases). The CDR3 is 14 residues long. V lost 5 bases and J lost 0, with 10 bases in between. Germline values: CDR1 SQVTM, CDR2 ANQGSEA.

The chain recombines TRBV25-1 with TRBJ2-3, with D possibly TRBD2 on 6 matching bases. Trimming cost V 7 bases and J 2 bases, with 16 bases left between them. Germline V gene data show CDR1 as MGHDK and CDR2 as SYGVNS. This CDR3 has 15 amino acids. CDR3 nucleotides: TGTGCCAGCACTCCTGGGGGGAGATACACAGATACGCAGTATTTT. Protein: CASTPGGRYTDTQYF.

The J gene is TRBJ1-4, the V gene TRBV5-1; TRBD1 matches at 7 bases. Germline CDR1 and CDR2: SGHRS and YFSETQ. This CDR3 has 15 amino acids. V trimming: 7 bases; J trimming: 7 bases; junction bases outside the gene matches: 13. CDR3 sequence (DNA): TGCGCCAGCTCCCCTTCGACAGGGTATAGTGAAAAACTGTTTTTT. Encoded protein: CASSPSTGYSEKLFF.

The genes are TRBV5-1 and TRBJ2-7; possible D gene TRBD2, 5 bases. V was clipped by 3 bases and J by 3 bases, with 13 bases between them. The germline V gene has CDR1 SGHRS and CDR2 YFSETQ. This CDR3 is 14 amino acids long. DNA for the CDR3: TGCGCCAGCAGCTCCCGGACTGGGATCTACGAGCAGTACTTC. Translation: CASSSRTGIYEQYF.

CDR3 DNA sequence: TGTGCCAGCAGGGGGGGACTGATTAACACCATATATTTT. It yields the protein CASRGGLINTIYF. The chain carries TRBV7-9 and TRBJ1-3; the D gene is possibly TRBD1 (5 bases). Per the germline V gene, CDR1 is SEHNR and CDR2 is FQNEAQ (reference sequence). The CDR3 has 13 amino acids. Trimming took 6 bases from V and 7 from J, leaving 13 bases between them.

V gene TRBV27 combines with J gene TRBJ1-2; the D gene is possibly TRBD1 (5 bases). Germline V gene lookup returns CDR1 MNHEY and CDR2 SMNVEV (reference sequence). The CDR3 totals 14 residues. The germline V and J ends were trimmed by 7 bases and 4 bases, with 16 bases remaining between them. CDR3 DNA: TGTGCCAGCAACCCGGCGGGGGGGGTCTATGGCTACACCTTC. Translation gives CASNPAGGVYGYTF.

This clone showed up just once. DNA for the CDR3: TGCGCCAGCAGTGGGACAGCTAACTATGGCTACACCTTC. Encoded protein: CASSGTANYGYTF. The rearrangement uses TRBV10-1 and TRBJ1-2; D might be TRBD1 (6 bases). The V and J ends lost 4 bases and 0 bases respectively, with 6 bases between them. CDR1 WNHNN and CDR2 SYGVQD come from the germline V gene (reference sequence). The CDR3 is 13 residues long.

V usage is TRBV6-1 and J usage is TRBJ1-5; a possible D gene is TRBD1 (5 bases). The CDR3 loop spans 15 amino acids. V was cut by 2 bases and J by 7 bases, with 15 bases left in between. Germline V lookup: CDR1 MNHNS, CDR2 SASEGT. This CDR3 is CASSEMPGIQQPQHF. As DNA, the CDR3 is TGTGCCAGCAGTGAAATGCCAGGGATTCAGCAGCCCCAGCATTTT.

This sequence joins TRBV10-3 and TRBJ2-2; D perhaps matches TRBD1 (5 bases). Germline V CDR1 and CDR2: ENHRY, SYGVKD. Trimming shortened V by 2 bases and J by 6 bases, and 7 bases separated the two germline ends. This CDR3 is built from 13 residues. The CDR3 sequence: CAISEPGPGELFF. In DNA, the CDR3 is TGTGCCATCAGTGAGCCAGGGCCCGGGGAGCTGTTTTTT.

The V call is TRBV11-2, the J call TRBJ1-3; D call uncertain. The germline gives CDR1 SGHAT, CDR2 FQNNGV. The V and J ends lost 1 base and 0 bases respectively, with 19 bases between them. This CDR3 contains 19 residues. The DNA of the CDR3 is TGTGCCAGCAGCTTAGTTAGAGGAACAAGTCGAAGCTCTGGAAACACCATATATTTT. Amino acids: CASSLVRGTSRSSGNTIYF.

The rearrangement links TRBV19 to TRBJ2-7, with 10 bases matching TRBD1. Trimming took 5 bases from V and 3 from J; bases not matched to a gene: 10. Germline V gene lookup returns CDR1 LNHDA and CDR2 SQIVND (reference sequence). There are 16 residues in the CDR3. This CDR3 is CASSGSGTGEFYEQYF. The CDR3 coding sequence is TGTGCCAGTAGTGGTTCCGGGACAGGGGAATTCTACGAGCAGTACTTC. The whole variable domain, remainder taken from reference TRBV19 and TRBJ2-7, is DGGITQSPKYLFRKEGQNVTLSCEQNLNHDAMYWYRQDPGQGLRLIYYSQIVNDFQKGDIAEGYSVSREKKESFPLTVTSAQKNPTAFYLCASSGSGTGEFYEQYFGPGTRLTVT.

The V call is TRBV10-1, the J call TRBJ2-7; 10 positions agree with TRBD2. V was clipped by 2 bases and J by 6 bases; unmatched bases: 4. The CDR3 totals 14 residues. CDR1 is WNHNN and CDR2 is SYGVQD in the germline V gene (reference sequence). CDR3 in amino acids: CASSETSGVSEQYF. DNA of the CDR3: TGCGCCAGCAGTGAGACTAGCGGGGTTTCCGAGCAGTACTTC.

The chain couples TRBV12-3 or TRBV12-4 to TRBJ1-1; TRBD1 might be the D (5 bases). The CDR3 extends over 13 amino acids. V lost 7 bases to trimming and J lost 7 bases, with 16 bases between them. The CDR3 coding sequence is TGTGCCAGCAATGACCGAAGACAGCATGAAGCTTTCTTT. It is translated as CASNDRRQHEAFF.

This clone was found once. The chain couples TRBV4-2 to TRBJ2-1, with 9 bases fitting TRBD2. V lost 3 bases to trimming and J lost 7 bases; unmatched junction nucleotides: 10. The CDR3 extends over 16 amino acids. The germline V gene encodes CDR1 LGHNA and CDR2 YNFKEQ. CDR3 in amino acids: CASSQRGGRAQNEQFF. The DNA for the CDR3 is TGTGCCAGCAGCCAGCGAGGCGGGAGGGCCCAGAATGAGCAGTTCTTC.

The V call is TRBV7-6, the J call TRBJ2-7, with 9 bases lining up with TRBD1. CDR1 is SGHVS and CDR2 is FNYEAQ in the germline V gene. This CDR3 has 19 amino acids. Unmatched junction bases numbered 20, after V lost 4 bases and J lost 4 bases. CDR3: CASSSSRRLGQGLRYEQYF. CDR3 nucleotides: TGTGCCAGCAGCTCTAGCCGTCGGTTAGGACAGGGGCTTCGGTACGAGCAGTACTTC.

In its sample, this clone was seen many times. The gene calls are TRBV9 and TRBJ2-7; a weak D match, TRBD2 (6 bases). Between the trimmed V and J ends, which lost 0 bases and 4 bases, there was a span of 11 bases. The CDR3 loop spans 14 amino acids. The germline CDR1 and CDR2 sequences are SGDLS and YYNGEE. CDR3 in amino acids: CASSVGTNSYEQYF. The CDR3 DNA follows: TGTGCCAGCAGCGTAGGGACTAACTCTTACGAGCAGTACTTC.

V is TRBV6-6 and J is TRBJ1-1, with a tentative D call TRBD1 (6 bases). Germline CDR1 is MNHNY and CDR2 is SVGAGI (reference sequence). This CDR3 comprises 11 residues. Trimming removed 2 bases at V and 12 bases at J, with 10 bases between. CDR3 nucleotides: TGTGCCAGCAGTTACAGGGGGTTGACTTTCTTT. Translation: CASSYRGLTFF.

V is TRBV5-1 and J is TRBJ2-7; TRBD1 matches 7 bases. CDR1 is SGHRS, CDR2 YFSETQ, per germline. V gave up 4 bases and J gave up 0 bases; unmatched junction bases: 4. The CDR3 consists of 14 residues. The DNA for the CDR3 is TGCGCCAGCAGCCCTAGGACAGGCTCCTACGAGCAGTACTTC. Translation gives CASSPRTGSYEQYF.

This clone has a single count. The chain links TRBV6-5 to TRBJ1-6; 9 nucleotides agree with TRBD1. The germline V gene encodes CDR1 MNHEY and CDR2 SVGAGI. Trimming took 6 bases from V and 8 from J; bases not matched to a gene: 11. The CDR3 has 16 amino acids. CDR3 residues: CASRYHRGRGYSPLHF. CDR3 bases: TGTGCCAGCAGGTACCACAGGGGGCGCGGGTATTCACCCCTCCACTTT.

This clone was seen only once. This chain uses TRBV6-5 with TRBJ2-6, with 8 bases lining up with TRBD1. Germline V gene lookup returns CDR1 MNHEY and CDR2 SVGAGI. This CDR3 is 15 amino acids long. J gave up 6 bases and V 5 bases, and 6 bases lay outside the gene matches. As DNA, the CDR3 is TGTGCCAGCAGTAATAGACAGGGGACGGCCAACGTCCTGACTTTC. Its protein product is CASSNRQGTANVLTF.

J is TRBJ1-4 and V is TRBV25-1; no firm D call. This CDR3 spans 13 amino acids. V lost 6 bases to trimming and J lost 6 bases, with 11 bases between them. The germline CDR1 and CDR2 sequences are MGHDK and SYGVNS. The CDR3 loop reads CASRSRRDEKLFF. DNA for the CDR3: TGTGCCAGCAGGTCGCGGAGAGATGAAAAACTGTTTTTT.